Below, 5 T cell receptor beta chains from the same sample are listed, as sequenced in a study of T cell responses to AZD1222 COVID-19 vaccine. The method was immunoSEQ multiplex PCR; TCRdb's version includes in-frame clones alone and lacks a portion of them. The profile shows under 200,000 clones, about nine tenths of them singletons. Sample: peripheral blood, taken on day 0 of AZD1222 vaccination. Receptor source: an adult in good health.

The V and J genes are TRBV5-4 and TRBJ2-2; 8 bases line up with TRBD1. CDR1 is SGHNT and CDR2 is YYREEE in the germline V gene (reference sequence). This CDR3 is built from 16 residues. The trim removed 3 bases at V and 6 bases at J, leaving 10 bases unmatched. The CDR3 reads CASSSLQLTGAGELFF. The CDR3, as DNA: TGTGCCAGCAGCTCCCTACAATTGACAGGGGCCGGGGAGCTGTTTTTT. Looking up the rest from reference TRBV5-4 and TRBJ2-2 gives the full variable domain: ETGVTQSPTHLIKTRGQQVTLRCSSQSGHNTVSWYQQALGQGPQFIFQYYREEENGRGNFPPRFSGLQFPNYSSELNVNALELDDSALYLCASSSLQLTGAGELFFGEGSRLTVL.

This clone was recorded once. The chain recombines TRBV6-5 with TRBJ1-4; D unresolved. The CDR3 runs to 14 residues. Germline assignment: CDR1 MNHEY and CDR2 SVGAGI. Trimming cost V 0 bases and J 11 bases, with 13 bases left between them. The CDR3 nucleotides read TGTGCCAGCAGTTACTCTGGGGTAGCGGGGAAACTGTTTTTT. It codes for CASSYSGVAGKLFF.

V is TRBV9 and J is TRBJ2-4; TRBD2 might be the D (6 bases). CDR3 size: 15 residues. V shed 3 bases and J shed 3 bases, with 13 bases lying between them. CDR1 and CDR2 (germline): SGDLS, YYNGEE. CDR3 sequence: CASSAPSGDKNIQYF. In DNA, the CDR3 is TGTGCCAGCAGCGCCCCGTCGGGGGACAAAAACATTCAGTACTTC.

The rearrangement uses TRBV23-1 and TRBJ2-5, with TRBD2 matching 10 bases. TRBV23-1 is noted as an ORF with a role that remains uncertain. The CDR3 totals 19 residues. V shed 0 bases, J shed 4 bases, and the junction held 14 bases outside the gene matches. This chain's CDR3 is CASSQSTPPLAGKGETQYF. Written as DNA, the CDR3 is TGCGCCAGCAGTCAATCTACCCCTCCACTAGCGGGGAAGGGAGAGACCCAGTACTTC.

As concerns this clone: A junction boundary mismatches the germline segment, possibly from a read error. The chain uses TRBV7-7 and TRBJ2-3; 9 nucleotides agree with TRBD1. The CDR3 loop spans 15 amino acids. Germline CDR1 SSHAT, CDR2 FNYEAQ (reference sequence). The CDR3, as DNA: TGTGCTAGCAGCTTAAGGACAGGGGCAGGAGATACGCAGTATTTT. It translates to CASSLRTGAGDTQYF.